Here is one TCR beta chain with its context. Its antigen is unidentified. Looked up from germline, CDR1 is ENHRY and CDR2 is SYGVKD. Deletions cut 4 bases from V and 0 bases from J, with 13 bases between. The CDR3 covers 16 residues. The data originate from a study of T cells after posttransplantation cyclophosphamide. Study findings and constraints: Recipient CMV seropositivity and CMV reactivation strongly tracked TRB clonality.

This table comes from immunoSEQ multiplex PCR, and its TCRdb copy is limited to in-frame clones, with some not included. The sample has fewer than 60,000 clones; 94% are singletons. Sequences were obtained from PBMCs. This chain joins TRBV10-3 and TRBJ1-3, with D perhaps matching TRBD1 (6 bases). The TCR sequence derives from a woman aged 25-40 years in good health and a related stem cell transplant donor. The CDR3 DNA sequence: TGTGCCATCAGTGGGATCACAGGGACCTCTGGAAACACCATATATTTT. Its protein is CAISGITGTSGNTIYF.